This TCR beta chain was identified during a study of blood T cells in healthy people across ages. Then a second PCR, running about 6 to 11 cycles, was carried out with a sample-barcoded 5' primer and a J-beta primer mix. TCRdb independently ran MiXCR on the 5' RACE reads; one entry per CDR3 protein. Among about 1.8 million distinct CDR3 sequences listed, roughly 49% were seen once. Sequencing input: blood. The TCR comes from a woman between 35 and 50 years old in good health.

CDR3 in amino acids: CASSHGDSYGYTF. The CDR3 nucleotides read TGTGCCAGCAGCCACGGGGACAGCTATGGCTACACCTTC. J is TRBJ1-2 and V is TRBV4-2, with 7 bases matching TRBD1. Germline CDR1 reads LGHNA; CDR2 reads YNFKEQ. J gave up 4 bases and V 3 bases, and 2 bases lay outside the gene matches. The CDR3 sequence is 13 residues long.